This T cell receptor beta chain was retrieved from a study of post-analysis software for immune sequencing data. Every TCR beta cDNA library bore unique molecular identifiers. Each CDR3 protein is one row after TCRdb ran MiXCR on the PCR reads. The sample has about 770,000 distinct CDR3 sequences, roughly 46% seen once. Study-level findings and limits: Controls had significantly higher normalized Chao1 diversity than multiple sclerosis patients. The study found TRBV5-6, TRBV5-1 and TRBV20-1 among 4 or 5 TRBV segments more frequent in patients than controls.

As to this clonotype: The antigen remains undetermined.

The germline V gene encodes CDR1 SGHRS and CDR2 YFSETQ. V lost 3 bases and J lost 10, with 14 bases in between. The CDR3 extends over 13 amino acids. The chain carries TRBV5-1 and TRBJ2-1; the D gene could be TRBD1 or TRBD2 (5 bases each). The specimen sequenced was blood. The receptor was isolated from a girl aged 10-17 years with multiple sclerosis. The DNA of the CDR3 is TGCGCCAGCAGCTGGGGGAGTGGATCGGAGCAGTTCTTC. Its protein is CASSWGSGSEQFF. The full variable domain, rest sourced from reference TRBV5-1 and TRBJ2-1, is KAGVTQTPRYLIKTRGQQVTLSCSPISGHRSVSWYQQTPGQGLQFLFEYFSETQRNKGNFPGRFSGRQFSNSRSEMNVSTLELGDSALYLCASSWGSGSEQFFGPGTRLTVL.